The 30 T cell receptor beta chains below all came from one sample that was sequenced in a study of response to subunit inactivated influenza vaccine. TCRdb reprocessed the RT-PCR reads with MiXCR, giving one entry per CDR3 protein. The sample consists of around 480,000 distinct CDR3 sequences, 16% of them appearing once. Sequenced material: CD4+ T cells sorted from PBMCs, taken around 25 months after vaccination. Receptor source: a man aged 50 to 75 who received an inactivated influenza vaccine.

V is TRBV6-1 and J is TRBJ1-2; 8 nucleotides match TRBD1. The CDR3 extends over 17 amino acids. The V and J ends lost 7 bases and 0 bases, in that order; junction bases with no gene match: 13. Germline lookup yields CDR1 MNHNS and CDR2 SASEGT. The CDR3 loop reads CASNNDRGAFSNYGYTF. CDR3 nucleotide sequence: TGTGCCAGCAACAACGACAGGGGAGCTTTTTCTAACTATGGCTACACCTTC.

This clonotype has only a few counts. V is TRBV9 and J is TRBJ2-2; D ambiguous. Germline CDR1 is SGDLS and CDR2 is YYNGEE. The V and J ends lost 1 base and 4 bases respectively, with 5 bases between them. The CDR3 loop spans 13 amino acids. The CDR3 reads CASSVHTTGELFF. For the CDR3, the DNA is TGTGCCAGCAGCGTACATACCACCGGGGAGCTGTTTTTT.

This clonotype showed up many times. V usage is TRBV20-1 and J usage is TRBJ1-1, with 7 positions matching TRBD1. The germline CDR1 and CDR2 sequences are DFQATT and SNEGSKA (reference sequence). The CDR3 has 13 amino acids. V shed 0 bases, J shed 9 bases, and the junction held 7 bases outside the gene matches. DNA for the CDR3: TGCAGTGCTAGAGATGGACCGGGACAGAAAGCTTTCTTT. This gives the protein CSARDGPGQKAFF.

The gene calls are TRBV7-3 and TRBJ2-3; TRBD2 agrees at 9 bases. Germline V gene lookup returns CDR1 SGHTA and CDR2 FQGTGA. This CDR3 has 15 amino acids. V shed 5 bases and J 7 bases; nucleotides not matched to a gene: 10. CDR3 bases: TGTGCCAGCAGCCCCTCAGCGGGAGGTGCATATACGCAGTATTTT. It yields the protein CASSPSAGGAYTQYF.

This clonotype occurred a few times. The chain recombines TRBV6-4 with TRBJ1-1; D is undetermined. V was pared by 6 bases and J by 3 bases, with 11 bases between. The CDR3 runs 13 residues. Per the germline V gene, CDR1 is MRHNA and CDR2 is SNTAGT. The CDR3 is CASRAQTDTEAFF. CDR3 sequence (DNA): TGTGCCAGCAGGGCCCAAACGGACACTGAAGCTTTCTTT.

The rearrangement links TRBV6-5 to TRBJ1-3; D gene uncertain. CDR1 is MNHEY, CDR2 SVGAGI, per germline. Trimming shortened V by 2 bases and J by 0 bases, and 8 bases separated the two germline ends. The CDR3 is made up of 15 amino acids. The CDR3, as DNA: TGTGCCAGCAGTTACGAAAGGAGCTCTGGAAACACCATATATTTT. Its translation: CASSYERSSGNTIYF.

The V call is TRBV27, the J call TRBJ2-7; D is possibly TRBD1 or TRBD2 (5 bases each). The germline gives CDR1 MNHEY, CDR2 SMNVEV (reference sequence). Between the trimmed V and J ends, which lost 4 bases and 6 bases, there was a span of 13 bases. This CDR3 contains 13 residues. The CDR3 sequence is CASSWRVGGEQYF. The CDR3 DNA follows: TGTGCCAGCAGTTGGCGGGTTGGGGGCGAGCAGTACTTC.

The rearrangement joins TRBV7-8 to TRBJ1-6, with D uncertain. Germline assignment: CDR1 SGHVS and CDR2 FQNEAQ. CDR3 length: 15 residues. Deletions cut 1 base from V and 7 bases from J, with 11 bases between. The CDR3 nucleotides read TGTGCCAGCAGCTTAGAGGCCGGCAGAAATTCACCCCTCCACTTT. Residues: CASSLEAGRNSPLHF.

The chain recombines TRBV5-5 with TRBJ1-1; D remains ambiguous. The CDR3 has 14 residues. Germline V gene sequence: CDR1 SGHKS, CDR2 YYEKEE (reference sequence). Trimming removed 1 base at V and 1 base at J, with 8 bases between. DNA for the CDR3: TGTGCCAGCAGCTTGATGCCGCAGAACACTGAAGCTTTCTTT. Amino acids: CASSLMPQNTEAFF.

The chain recombines TRBV12-3 or TRBV12-4 with TRBJ1-2, with TRBD1 matching over 10 bases. The CDR3 runs to 16 residues. V shed 2 bases, J shed 5 bases, and the junction held 8 bases outside the gene matches. The CDR3 bases are TGTGCCAGCAGTTTAAGTCGAGGACAGGGGGGTTATGGCTACACCTTC. It codes for CASSLSRGQGGYGYTF.

This clonotype was detected a few times. The chain uses TRBV15 and TRBJ2-2; 7 bases are shared with TRBD1. Trimming took 7 bases from V and 4 from J; bases not matched to a gene: 9. Per the germline V gene, CDR1 is LNHNV and CDR2 is YYDKDF (reference sequence). The CDR3 is 15 residues long. CDR3 in amino acids: CATTQRGQFTGELFF. CDR3 in DNA: TGTGCCACCACGCAGAGGGGGCAGTTCACCGGGGAGCTGTTTTTT.

The rearrangement uses TRBV24-1 and TRBJ2-1; the D is unclear. V was pared by 9 bases and J by 7 bases, with 9 bases between. The CDR3 is made up of 11 amino acids. Germline V gene sequence: CDR1 KGHDR, CDR2 SFDVKD. Written as DNA, the CDR3 is TGTGCCACCGGTGCAGCAAATGAGCAGTTCTTC. It translates to CATGAANEQFF.

The rearrangement links TRBV20-1 to TRBJ2-5, with TRBD2 as a possible D gene (5 bases). Deletions cut 7 bases from V and 1 base from J, with 19 bases between. The CDR3 loop spans 15 amino acids. Germline V gene data show CDR1 as DFQATT and CDR2 as SNEGSKA (reference sequence). The CDR3 nucleotides read TGCAGTGGCGCAGACTCCGAGGGCGCCCAAGAGACCCAGTACTTC. Translation: CSGADSEGAQETQYF.

This clonotype was counted between two and nine times. The J gene is TRBJ1-2, the V gene TRBV5-6, with 8 nucleotides matching TRBD1. The CDR3 has 14 amino acids. The germline V gene encodes CDR1 SGHDT and CDR2 YYEEEE. V shed 4 bases, J shed 5 bases, and the junction held 7 bases outside the gene matches. This CDR3 is CASSPGGAVYGYTF. CDR3 coding DNA: TGTGCCAGCAGCCCAGGGGGCGCGGTTTATGGCTACACCTTC.

This clonotype was counted between two and nine times. V and J are TRBV30 and TRBJ1-2, with D uncertain. Trimming left V 7 bases short and J 8 bases short, with 14 bases between. Germline assignment: CDR1 GTSNPN and CDR2 SVGIG (reference sequence). This CDR3 spans 11 amino acids. The CDR3 here is CAFRGRYGYTF. The CDR3, as DNA: TGTGCCTTTCGCGGGAGGTACGGCTACACCTTC.

V and J are TRBV18 and TRBJ2-7, with 8 bases that match TRBD1. The germline gives CDR1 KGHSH, CDR2 LQKENI. J was trimmed by 4 bases and V by 6 bases; bases with no gene match: 8. The CDR3 has 14 residues. DNA for the CDR3: TGTGCCAGCTCCCAAAGACAGGGGTTATACGAGCAGTACTTC. This codes for CASSQRQGLYEQYF.

CDR3 protein: CASSLMDGQGTDTQYF. The CDR3 DNA reads TGTGCCAGCAGCTTAATGGACGGACAGGGCACAGATACGCAGTATTTT. The chain carries TRBV7-2 and TRBJ2-3; TRBD1 matches at 7 bases. Trimming took 2 bases from V and 1 from J; bases not matched to a gene: 6. Germline V gene lookup returns CDR1 SGHTA and CDR2 FQGNSA. The CDR3 sequence is 16 residues long.

This clonotype was found a few times. The chain combines TRBV11-1 with TRBJ2-2, with D tentatively TRBD1 or TRBD2 (5 bases each). Germline V gene data show CDR1 as SGHAT and CDR2 as FQDESV (reference sequence). CDR3 length equals 13 residues. V was cut by 8 bases and J by 6 bases, with 13 bases left in between. The CDR3 spells CASSVGESGELFF. CDR3 nucleotides: TGTGCCAGCTCCGTGGGGGAGTCCGGGGAGCTGTTTTTT.

This clonotype was counted a few times. The rearrangement joins TRBV12-3 or TRBV12-4 to TRBJ1-6; possibly TRBD1 for D (5 bases). The V gene lost 6 bases and the J gene lost 8 bases, with 17 bases spanning the gap. This CDR3 region has 15 residues. The DNA for the CDR3 is TGTGCCAGCAGCTCCCTCGCAGGGATCGATTCACCCCTCCACTTT. Its protein product is CASSSLAGIDSPLHF.

This chain links TRBV7-9 with TRBJ1-4; possible D gene TRBD1, 5 bases. CDR3 length: 15 amino acids. The germline CDR1 and CDR2 sequences are SEHNR and FQNEAQ (reference sequence). Trimming shortened V by 1 base and J by 5 bases, and 11 bases separated the two germline ends. Here the CDR3 reads CASSLEETANEKLFF. Here the CDR3 DNA reads TGTGCCAGCAGCTTAGAGGAGACAGCCAATGAAAAACTGTTTTTT.

This clonotype was recorded a few times. This sequence joins TRBV5-1 and TRBJ2-2, with 8 bases aligning to TRBD2. The CDR3 consists of 15 residues. The germline CDR1 and CDR2 sequences are SGHRS and YFSETQ. V was clipped by 6 bases and J by 3 bases; unmatched bases: 7. In DNA, the CDR3 is TGCGCCAGCAACGGTGGACTAGCTGACACCGGGGAGCTGTTTTTT. Translation: CASNGGLADTGELFF.

This clonotype has just a few counts. The chain is built from TRBV12-3 or TRBV12-4 and TRBJ1-2; 7 nucleotides align to TRBD1. J lost 6 bases, V lost 6 bases, and 10 bases had no gene match. This CDR3 comprises 14 residues. CDR3 nucleotides: TGTGCCAGCAGCCTAACCGACAGGGCAAATGGCTACACCTTC. It encodes CASSLTDRANGYTF.

This clonotype was seen at least ten times. The CDR3 DNA follows: TGTGCCAGCAGCGTAGAATCTGCCGGGGAGCTGTTTTTT. Residues: CASSVESAGELFF. The chain has TRBV9 and TRBJ2-2; no definite D call. V was pared by 0 bases and J by 6 bases, with 6 bases between. The CDR3 runs to 13 residues. The germline gives CDR1 SGDLS, CDR2 YYNGEE.

The gene calls are TRBV6-5 and TRBJ1-2; D not certain. Germline loops: CDR1 MNHEY, CDR2 SVGAGI. This CDR3 spans 17 amino acids. The V gene lost 0 bases and the J gene lost 4 bases, with 18 bases spanning the gap. The DNA of the CDR3 is TGTGCCAGCAGTTACTCCCCAGGACTCGCGATTATCTATGGCTACACCTTC. Translation: CASSYSPGLAIIYGYTF.

The rearrangement uses TRBV5-1 and TRBJ2-1, with 8 bases lining up with TRBD2. This CDR3 is built from 15 residues. The germline gives CDR1 SGHRS, CDR2 YFSETQ. After removal of 1 base from V and 6 bases from J, the junction contained 6 bases not matched to a gene. The CDR3, as DNA: TGCGCCAGCAGCTTGCAGGGACTAGTAGGCAATGAGCAGTTCTTC. This codes for CASSLQGLVGNEQFF.

This clonotype was seen only once. This chain joins TRBV5-1 and TRBJ2-3; 7 bases match TRBD2. CDR1 and CDR2 from the germline V gene are SGHRS and YFSETQ. This CDR3 region has 15 residues. V shed 0 bases and J 1 base; nucleotides not matched to a gene: 2. The CDR3, as DNA: TGCGCCAGCAGCTTGGAGGCGGGGGGCACAGATACGCAGTATTTT. It specifies CASSLEAGGTDTQYF.

This clonotype was observed once. The chain carries TRBV5-1 and TRBJ2-3, with a possible D match to TRBD2 (5 bases). Germline V gives CDR1 SGHRS, CDR2 YFSETQ. There are 14 residues in the CDR3. With 4 bases removed from V and 2 bases from J, the gap between germline ends came to 11 bases. DNA for the CDR3: TGCGCCAGCAGCACCCGGGGTAACACAGATACGCAGTATTTT. Its translation: CASSTRGNTDTQYF. The variable domain in full, completed from reference TRBV5-1 and TRBJ2-3, reads KAGVTQTPRYLIKTRGQQVTLSCSPISGHRSVSWYQQTPGQGLQFLFEYFSETQRNKGNFPGRFSGRQFSNSRSEMNVSTLELGDSALYLCASSTRGNTDTQYFGPGTRLTVL.

The V gene is TRBV28, the J gene TRBJ1-6, with TRBD1 as a possible D gene (6 bases). CDR1 and CDR2 (germline): MDHEN, SYDVKM. Between the trimmed V and J ends, which lost 5 bases and 6 bases, there was a span of 14 bases. This CDR3 is built from 15 residues. The CDR3 spells CASSPGQPSNSPLHF. As DNA, the CDR3 is TGTGCCAGCAGTCCGGGACAACCTAGTAATTCACCCCTCCACTTT.

This clonotype was found many times. J is TRBJ2-5 and V is TRBV5-1; D unclear. Germline V gene lookup returns CDR1 SGHRS and CDR2 YFSETQ. This CDR3 contains 13 residues. Trimming removed 2 bases at V and 1 base at J, with 6 bases between. CDR3 sequence reads: CASSFGPQETQYF. CDR3 DNA: TGCGCCAGCAGCTTCGGCCCCCAAGAGACCCAGTACTTC.

CDR3 coding DNA: TGCGCCAGCAGCGTGGGACTAGCCCAAGATACGCAGTATTTT. It translates to CASSVGLAQDTQYF. This chain uses TRBV5-1 with TRBJ2-3; 9 bases fit TRBD2. The germline gives CDR1 SGHRS, CDR2 YFSETQ. The CDR3 covers 14 residues. V lost 4 bases and J lost 5; bases outside the gene matches: 5.